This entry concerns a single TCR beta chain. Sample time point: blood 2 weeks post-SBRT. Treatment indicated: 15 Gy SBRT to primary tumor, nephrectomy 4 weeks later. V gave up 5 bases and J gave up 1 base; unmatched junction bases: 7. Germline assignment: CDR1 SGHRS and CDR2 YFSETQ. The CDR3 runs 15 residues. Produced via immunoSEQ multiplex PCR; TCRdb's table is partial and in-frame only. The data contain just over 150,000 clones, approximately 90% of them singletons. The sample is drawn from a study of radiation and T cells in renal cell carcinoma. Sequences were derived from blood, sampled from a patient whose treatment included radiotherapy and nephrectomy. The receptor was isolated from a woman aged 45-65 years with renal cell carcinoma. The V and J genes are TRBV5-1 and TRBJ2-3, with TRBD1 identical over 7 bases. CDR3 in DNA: TGCGCCAGCAGATATACAGGGGACGGCACAGATACGCAGTATTTT. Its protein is CASRYTGDGTDTQYF.